The T cell receptor beta chain described here comes from a study of OX40 agonist ivuxolimab in advanced cancers. Study-wide background: Of mixed ages from roughly 23 to 85 and averaging roughly 60 years, the group was 65% to 85% male. General study points: Undetermined was the antigen specificity of the expanded peripheral T cells. Expanded clones were, on average, more numerous in CD8+ T cells than in CD4+.

The table came from immunoSEQ multiplex PCR; TCRdb's copy has only in-frame clones and leaves some out. The sample lists tens of thousands of clones; 88% were seen once. A word on this clone: Its antigen remains unknown.

Anyone with autoimmune disease history or systemic immunosuppression was excluded. The material was CD4+ or CD8+ T cells sorted from blood, obtained in a trial of the OX40 agonist ivuxolimab. This clonotype was obtained from an adult with an advanced solid tumor such as melanoma, head and neck, liver or kidney cancer.

The CDR3 reads CASSVPPASYEQYF. As DNA, the CDR3 is TGTGCCAGCAGTGTTCCCCCCGCCTCCTACGAGCAGTACTTC. This chain uses TRBV2 with TRBJ2-7; D ambiguous. This CDR3 is built from 14 residues. Per germline, CDR1 SNHLY and CDR2 FYNNEI. Trimming took off 4 bases at V and 0 bases at J, with 10 bases between the two ends.